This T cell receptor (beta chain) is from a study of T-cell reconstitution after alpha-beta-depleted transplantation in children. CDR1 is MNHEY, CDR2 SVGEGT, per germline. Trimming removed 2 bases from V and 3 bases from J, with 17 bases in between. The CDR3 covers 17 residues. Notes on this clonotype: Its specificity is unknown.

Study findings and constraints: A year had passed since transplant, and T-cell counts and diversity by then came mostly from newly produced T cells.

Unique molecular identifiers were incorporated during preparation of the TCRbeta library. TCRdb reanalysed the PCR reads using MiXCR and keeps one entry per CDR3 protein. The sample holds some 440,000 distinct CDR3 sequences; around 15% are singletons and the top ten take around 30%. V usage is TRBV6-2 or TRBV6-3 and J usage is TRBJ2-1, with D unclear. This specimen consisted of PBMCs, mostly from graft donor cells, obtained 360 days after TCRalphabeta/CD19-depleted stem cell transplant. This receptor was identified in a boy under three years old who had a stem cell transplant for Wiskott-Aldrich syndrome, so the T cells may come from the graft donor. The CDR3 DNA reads TGTGCCAGCAGTTACGAAGGCCCCCAGGAAAACTACAATGAGCAGTTCTTC. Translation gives CASSYEGPQENYNEQFF.